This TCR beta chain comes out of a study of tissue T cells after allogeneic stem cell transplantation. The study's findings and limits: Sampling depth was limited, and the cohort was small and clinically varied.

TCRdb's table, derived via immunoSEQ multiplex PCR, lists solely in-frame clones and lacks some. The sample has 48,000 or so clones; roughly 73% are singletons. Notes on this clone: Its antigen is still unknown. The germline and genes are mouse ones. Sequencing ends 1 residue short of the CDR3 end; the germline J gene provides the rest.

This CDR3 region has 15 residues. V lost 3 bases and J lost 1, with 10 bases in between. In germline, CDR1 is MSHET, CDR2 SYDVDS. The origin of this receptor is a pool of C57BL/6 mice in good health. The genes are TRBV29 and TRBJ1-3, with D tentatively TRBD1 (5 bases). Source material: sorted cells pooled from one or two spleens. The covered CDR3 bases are TGTGCTAGCAGTTTGACAGAAACATCTGGAAATACGCTCTAT. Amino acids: CASSLTETSGNTLY. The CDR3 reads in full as CASSLTETSGNTLYF. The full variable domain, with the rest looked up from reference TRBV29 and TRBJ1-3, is DMKVTQMPRYLIKRMGENVLLECGQDMSHETMYWYRQDPGLGLQLIYISYDVDSNSEGDIPKGYRVSRKKREHFSLILDSAKTNQTSVYFCASSLTETSGNTLYFGEGSRLIVV.